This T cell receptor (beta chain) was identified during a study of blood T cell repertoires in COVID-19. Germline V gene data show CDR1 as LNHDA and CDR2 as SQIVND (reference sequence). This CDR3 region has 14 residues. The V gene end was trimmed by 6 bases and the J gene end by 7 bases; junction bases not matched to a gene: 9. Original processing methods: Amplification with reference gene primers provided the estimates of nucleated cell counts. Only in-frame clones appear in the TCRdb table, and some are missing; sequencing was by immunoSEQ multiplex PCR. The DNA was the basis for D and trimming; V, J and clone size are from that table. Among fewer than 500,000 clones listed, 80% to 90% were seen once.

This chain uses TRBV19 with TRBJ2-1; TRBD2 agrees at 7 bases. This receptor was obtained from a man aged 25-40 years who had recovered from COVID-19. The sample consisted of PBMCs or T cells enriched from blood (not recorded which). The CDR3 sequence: CASSRGDYLNEQFF. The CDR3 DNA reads TGTGCCAGTAGCCGAGGGGACTACCTGAATGAGCAGTTCTTC.